One T cell receptor (beta chain) is described in this entry. The antigen remains undetermined. A much bigger clone sits one base away, suggesting this may be a read error. No DNA is shown, since the ends of the CDR3 on it are uncertain; the CDR3 is the one TCRdb lists. The data belong to a study of T cells in Graves' hyperthyroidism and ophthalmopathy. Study summary: Once the initial diagnosis was made, peripheral blood was obtained before any treatment. The study's findings and limits: A 13 V-J model separated ophthalmopathy from stable hyperthyroidism. Clonotypes that were expanded in thyroid above 0.001 mostly appeared in blood too.

Both ends counted, the CDR3 spans 11 residues. RNA transcripts provided the source from which TCR beta CDR3 regions were amplified. TCR CDR3 regions were first amplified by RT-PCR with HTBI primers. TCRdb re-called the multiplex PCR reads through MiXCR, storing one row per CDR3 protein. In the table there are about 530,000 distinct CDR3 sequences, about 15% of which are singletons. Clinical symptoms, serum thyroxine and TRAb, thyroid ultrasound and orbital computed tomography were used for the diagnoses. This TCR derives from a woman aged 18-29 years with Graves' ophthalmopathy. This chain joins TRBV12-3 or TRBV12-4 and TRBJ1-1. Source material: blood. CDR3: CASTGTLKLSF.